Sequencing of this T cell receptor beta chain was carried out in a study of blood T cell repertoires in COVID-19. Turning to the study itself: Samples of COVID-19 (acute and convalescent) were obtained from the United States, Italy and Spain. T cells, B-cell-depleted T cells, or PBMCs supplied cDNA or gDNA.

Only a few counts were recorded for this clone. The method was immunoSEQ multiplex PCR; TCRdb's version includes in-frame clones alone and lacks a portion of them. The table records 150,000 to 170,000 clones, 80% to 90% of them present only once. Categorization into cohorts depended on clinical history that participants reported. Each recovered donor of Cohort 3 presented with two negative PCRs, clearance, or symptom resolution. The CDR3 totals 15 residues. Trimming cost V 5 bases and J 3 bases; bases outside gene matches: 6. Germline values: CDR1 LNHNV, CDR2 YYDKDF (reference sequence). The receptor's source is a man aged 45-65 years who had recovered from COVID-19. Sequencing was performed on PBMCs or T cells enriched from blood (not recorded which). This chain links TRBV15 with TRBJ2-7, with TRBD1 matching 11 bases. CDR3 bases: TGTGCCACCAGCCCCGGGACAGGGGGTCACTACGAGCAGTACTTC. Its translation is CATSPGTGGHYEQYF.